The present T cell receptor (beta chain) was sequenced within a study of beta chain features in type 1 diabetes. In germline, CDR1 is SGHRS, CDR2 YFSETQ. The CDR3 has 13 amino acids. V lost 4 bases and J lost 8, with 15 bases in between. Every bit of the isolated RNA underwent reverse transcription, so sequencing read expressed TCRB transcripts. The table came from immunoSEQ multiplex PCR; TCRdb's copy has only in-frame clones and leaves some out. The sample records about 710,000 clones, over 12% being singletons. Every single donor gave one heparinised blood draw, and these averaged roughly 120 mL. With respect to this clone: What it binds is not known.

General study points: The VDJ junctions of type 1 diabetes patients carried fewer insertions and more deletions. Shorter TCRB CDR3s, moderately but significantly so, were found in Type 1 diabetes patients in all four CD4+ subsets.

The chain has TRBV5-1 and TRBJ1-2, with D hard to call. Sequenced material: naive CD4+ T cells from blood. The source is a man in his late teens or twenties with type 1 diabetes. CDR3 nucleotide sequence: TGCGCCAGCAGCGCGGGGTCGCGGGAGGGCTACACCTTC. Amino acids: CASSAGSREGYTF.